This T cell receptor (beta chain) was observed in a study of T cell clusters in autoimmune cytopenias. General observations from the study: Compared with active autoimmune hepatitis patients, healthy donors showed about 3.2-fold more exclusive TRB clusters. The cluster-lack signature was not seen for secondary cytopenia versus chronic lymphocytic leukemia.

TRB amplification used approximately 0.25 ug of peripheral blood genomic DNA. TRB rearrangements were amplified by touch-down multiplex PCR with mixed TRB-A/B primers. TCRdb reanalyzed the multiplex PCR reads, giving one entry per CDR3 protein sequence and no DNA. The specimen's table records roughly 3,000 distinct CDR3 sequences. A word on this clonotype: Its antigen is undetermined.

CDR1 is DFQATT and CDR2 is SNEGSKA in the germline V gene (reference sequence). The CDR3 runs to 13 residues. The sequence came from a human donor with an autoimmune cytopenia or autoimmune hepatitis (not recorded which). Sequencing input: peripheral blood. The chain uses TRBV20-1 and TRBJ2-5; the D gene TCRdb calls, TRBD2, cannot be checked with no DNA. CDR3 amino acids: CSALGEHQETQYF.